The 5 T cell receptor beta chains below come from one sample, sequenced in a study of T cell repertoires in cytomegalovirus infection. One entry per CDR3 protein, called by TCRdb with MiXCR from the reads. Of roughly 180,000 distinct CDR3 sequences in the sample, roughly 22% were seen once. Antigens of these TCRs are unknown. Sequencing was performed on CD8+ T cells from cultured PBMCs, taken from culture after CMV antigen stimulation. The receptors come from a human donor in good health (CMV status not recorded). Some clones in this sample may be carry-over from other donors' samples.

This clonotype was seen a handful of times. The CDR3 coding sequence is TGTGCCAGCACTCTAACCTCAGGGGGCTGGAACACTGAAGCTTTCTTT. Its protein is CASTLTSGGWNTEAFF. This chain links TRBV28 with TRBJ1-1; 8 nucleotides match TRBD1. Germline trimming cut 7 bases from V and 1 base from J; bases unmatched to any gene: 11. Germline CDR1 reads MDHEN; CDR2 reads SYDVKM. This CDR3 comprises 16 residues. Based on the CDR3 plus reference TRBV28 and TRBJ1-1, the full variable domain is DVKVTQSSRYLVKRTGEKVFLECVQDMDHENMFWYRQDPGLGLRLIYFSYDVKMKEKGDIPEGYSVSREKKERFSLILESASTNQTSMYLCASTLTSGGWNTEAFFGQGTRLTVV.

This chain joins TRBV20-1 and TRBJ2-1; no definite D call. The CDR3 loop spans 15 amino acids. The germline CDR1 and CDR2 sequences are DFQATT and SNEGSKA (reference sequence). The V end lost 0 bases, the J end lost 0 bases, and 9 bases lay between the germline ends. In DNA form, the CDR3 reads TGCAGTGCTAGAGATAGTACGAGCTCCTACAATGAGCAGTTCTTC. This codes for CSARDSTSSYNEQFF.

This clonotype was detected only a few times. The gene calls are TRBV12-3 or TRBV12-4 and TRBJ1-2; D remains ambiguous. The CDR3 extends over 16 amino acids. Trimming removed 8 bases at V and 4 bases at J, with 23 bases between. For the CDR3, the DNA is TGTGCCAGCTCCTACCAAGGGAGGATGGGTGGCTATGGCTACACCTTC. Translating it yields CASSYQGRMGGYGYTF.

The chain recombines TRBV9 with TRBJ2-1, with a tentative D call TRBD1 (5 bases). V was pared by 4 bases and J by 9 bases, with 20 bases between. The CDR3 is made up of 15 amino acids. Germline assignment: CDR1 SGDLS and CDR2 YYNGEE. The CDR3 loop reads CASSPWTDNLGEQFF. The CDR3 DNA reads TGTGCCAGCAGCCCTTGGACGGACAATTTAGGTGAGCAGTTCTTC.

This chain connects TRBV12-3 or TRBV12-4 to TRBJ2-7; no reliable D call. CDR3 length: 12 amino acids. V was trimmed by 3 bases and J by 5 bases, leaving 8 bases between them. The CDR3 here is CASSFNFHEQYF. The CDR3 nucleotides read TGTGCCAGCAGTTTCAACTTCCACGAGCAGTACTTC.